Below, one T cell receptor (beta chain) is given with its context. This specimen belongs to a study of T cell changes during pregnancy in multiple sclerosis. Produced via immunoSEQ multiplex PCR; TCRdb's table is partial and in-frame only. The sample shows over 25,000 clones, approximately 88% of them seen only once. Germline CDR1 is SGHTA and CDR2 is FQGNSA. The CDR3 covers 13 residues. V lost 1 base to trimming and J lost 3 bases, with 7 bases between them. Material: CD8+ T cells from peripheral blood mononuclear cells, obtained before pregnancy. The receptor was derived from a female donor with multiple sclerosis, enrolled in a pregnancy study. The chain has TRBV7-2 and TRBJ2-7; D call uncertain. CDR3 nucleotide sequence: TGTGCCAGCAGCTTAGAAGTAGACTACGAGCAGTACTTC. Its translation: CASSLEVDYEQYF.